This TCR beta chain was captured by sequencing in a study of blood T cell repertoires in COVID-19. Study at large: T cells, B-cell-depleted T cells, or PBMCs supplied cDNA or gDNA.

Method: immunoSEQ multiplex PCR; TCRdb's copy keeps in-frame clones and lacks some. The sample includes 200,000 to 250,000 clones, 87% of them seen just once. The CDR3 sequence is 15 residues long. Trimming removed 10 bases from V and 6 bases from J, with 22 bases in between. Germline V gene sequence: CDR1 SGHTA, CDR2 FQGNSA. V and J are TRBV7-2 and TRBJ2-1; no clear D. The sequenced sample was peripheral blood. This clonotype originated in a woman between 18 and 29 years old who had recovered from COVID-19. The CDR3 nucleotides read TGTGCCACCGAGGTATGGAGCTCATCGGGCAATGAGCAGTTCTTC. It yields the protein CATEVWSSSGNEQFF.